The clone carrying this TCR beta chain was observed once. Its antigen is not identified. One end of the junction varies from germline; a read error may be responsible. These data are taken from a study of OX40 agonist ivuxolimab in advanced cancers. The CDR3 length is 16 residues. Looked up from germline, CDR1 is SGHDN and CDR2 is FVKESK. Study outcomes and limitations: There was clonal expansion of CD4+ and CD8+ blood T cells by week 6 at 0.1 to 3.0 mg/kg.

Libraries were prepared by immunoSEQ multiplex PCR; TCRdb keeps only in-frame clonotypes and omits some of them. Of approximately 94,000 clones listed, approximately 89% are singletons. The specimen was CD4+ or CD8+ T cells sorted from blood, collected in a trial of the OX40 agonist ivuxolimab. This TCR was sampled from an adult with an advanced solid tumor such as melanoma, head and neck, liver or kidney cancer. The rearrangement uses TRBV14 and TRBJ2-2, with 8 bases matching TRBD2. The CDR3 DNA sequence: TGTGCCAGCAGCCAAGTTGGTAGCGGGAACGCCGGGGAGCTGTTTTTT. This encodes CASSQVGSGNAGELFF. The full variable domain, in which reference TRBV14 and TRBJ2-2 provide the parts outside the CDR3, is EAGVTQFPSHSVIEKGQTVTLRCDPISGHDNLYWYRRVMGKEIKFLLHFVKESKQDESGMPNNRFLAERTGGTYSTLKVQPAELEDSGVYFCASSQVGSGNAGELFFGEGSRLTVL.